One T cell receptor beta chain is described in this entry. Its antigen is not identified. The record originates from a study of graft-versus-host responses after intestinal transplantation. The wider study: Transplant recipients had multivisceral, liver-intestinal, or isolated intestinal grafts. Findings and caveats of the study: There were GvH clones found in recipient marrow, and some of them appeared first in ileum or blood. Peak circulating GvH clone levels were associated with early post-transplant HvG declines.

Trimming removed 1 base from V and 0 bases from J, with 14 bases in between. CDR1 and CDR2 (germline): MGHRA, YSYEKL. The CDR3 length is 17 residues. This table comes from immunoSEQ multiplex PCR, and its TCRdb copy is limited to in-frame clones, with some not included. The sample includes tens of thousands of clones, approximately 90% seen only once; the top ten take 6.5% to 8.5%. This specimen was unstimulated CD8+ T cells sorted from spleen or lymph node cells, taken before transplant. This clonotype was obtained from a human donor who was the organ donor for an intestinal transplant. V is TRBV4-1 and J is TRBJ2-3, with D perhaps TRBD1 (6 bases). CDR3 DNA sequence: TGCGCCAGCAGCCAAGCGCCGCTCGGGACAAGCACAGATACGCAGTATTTT. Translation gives CASSQAPLGTSTDTQYF.